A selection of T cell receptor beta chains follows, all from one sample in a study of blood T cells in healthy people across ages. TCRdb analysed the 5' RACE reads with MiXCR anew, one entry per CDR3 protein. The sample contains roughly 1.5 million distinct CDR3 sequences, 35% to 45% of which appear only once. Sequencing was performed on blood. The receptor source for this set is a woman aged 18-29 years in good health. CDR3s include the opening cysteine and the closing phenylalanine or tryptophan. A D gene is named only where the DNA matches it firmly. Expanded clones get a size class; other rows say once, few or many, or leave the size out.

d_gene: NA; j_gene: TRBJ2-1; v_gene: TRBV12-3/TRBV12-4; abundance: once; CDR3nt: TGTGCCAGCACCCGGTCCTCAGGGTTTGATGAGCAGTTCTTC; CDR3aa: CASTRSSGFDEQFF
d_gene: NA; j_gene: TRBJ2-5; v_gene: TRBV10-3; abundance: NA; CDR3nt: TGTGCCATCAAGGCAGGGAACTTACAGTCCCAGTACTTC; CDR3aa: CAIKAGNLQSQYF
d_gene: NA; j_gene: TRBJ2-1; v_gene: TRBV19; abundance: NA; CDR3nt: TGTGCCAGTAGTATACCAATGAGCTCCTACAATGAGCAGTTCTTC; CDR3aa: CASSIPMSSYNEQFF
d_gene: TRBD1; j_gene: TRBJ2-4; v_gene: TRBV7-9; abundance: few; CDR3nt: TGTGCCAGCAGCTGGACGACCGGGACAGTGTACTTC; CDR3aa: CASSWTTGTVYF
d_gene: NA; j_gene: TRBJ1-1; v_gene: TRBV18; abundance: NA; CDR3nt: TGTGCCAGCTCACTTGGAGACAGGATTTGGATGAACACTGAAGCTTTCTTT; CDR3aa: CASSLGDRIWMNTEAFF
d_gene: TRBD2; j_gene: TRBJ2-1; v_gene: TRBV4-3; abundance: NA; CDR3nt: TGCGCCAGCAGCCAAGATGTGGAGCGGGGCTCCTACAATGAGCAGTTCTTC; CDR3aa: CASSQDVERGSYNEQFF
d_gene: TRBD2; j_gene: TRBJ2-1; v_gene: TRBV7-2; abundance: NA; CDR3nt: TGTGCCAGCAGCCTAACGGGACTAGCGGCCTCGAATGAGCAGTTCTTC; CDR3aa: CASSLTGLAASNEQFF
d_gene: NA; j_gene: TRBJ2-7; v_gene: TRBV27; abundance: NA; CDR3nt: TGTGCCAGCAGTTCACCCAAACAGGTGTTGGACGGTATGGCCTACGAGCAGTACTTC; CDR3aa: CASSSPKQVLDGMAYEQYF
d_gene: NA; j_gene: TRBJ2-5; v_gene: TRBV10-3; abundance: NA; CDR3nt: TGTGCCATCAGTCTACCGGGACTCCAAGAGACCCAGTACTTC; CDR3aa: CAISLPGLQETQYF
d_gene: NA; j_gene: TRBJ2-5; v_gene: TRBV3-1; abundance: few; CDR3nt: TGTGCCAGCAGCCAAGCTGAGGAGCAGTACTTC; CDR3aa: CASSQAEEQYF
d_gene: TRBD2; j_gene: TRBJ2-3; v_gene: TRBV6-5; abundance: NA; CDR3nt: TGTGCCCGCAGTACTGGGGGGGGGTACACAGATACGCAGTATTTT; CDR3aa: CARSTGGGYTDTQYF
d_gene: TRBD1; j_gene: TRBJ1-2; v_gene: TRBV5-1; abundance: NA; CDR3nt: TGCGCCAGCAGCTTGGAGGGACAGGGGGCTGGCTACACCTTC; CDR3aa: CASSLEGQGAGYTF
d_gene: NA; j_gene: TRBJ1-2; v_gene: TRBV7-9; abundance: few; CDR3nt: TGTGCCAGCAGCGAGGGGTGGTATGGCTACACCTTC; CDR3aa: CASSEGWYGYTF
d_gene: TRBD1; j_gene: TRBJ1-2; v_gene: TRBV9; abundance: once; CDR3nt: TGTGCCCGCAGTGTAACGGGACAGGGGATCGGCTACACCTTC; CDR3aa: CARSVTGQGIGYTF
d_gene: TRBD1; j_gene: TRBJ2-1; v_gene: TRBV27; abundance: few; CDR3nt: TGTGCCAGCAGCCGCCACCTACAGGGGAGCTCCTACAATGAGCAGTTCTTC; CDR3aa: CASSRHLQGSSYNEQFF
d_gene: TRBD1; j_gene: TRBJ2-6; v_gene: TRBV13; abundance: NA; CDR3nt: TGTGCCAGCAGCCACAGACAGGGGGCTGGGGCCAACGTCCTGACTTTC; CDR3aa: CASSHRQGAGANVLTF
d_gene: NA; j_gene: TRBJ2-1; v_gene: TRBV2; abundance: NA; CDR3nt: TGTGCCAGCAGTCCCCGGGGCTTGGGCTCGGATGAGCAGTTCTTC; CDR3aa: CASSPRGLGSDEQFF
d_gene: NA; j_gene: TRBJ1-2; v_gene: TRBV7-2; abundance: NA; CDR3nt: TGTGCCAGCAGCTTTGGAGCAAGAGCCGCTAACTATGGCTACACCTTC; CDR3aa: CASSFGARAANYGYTF
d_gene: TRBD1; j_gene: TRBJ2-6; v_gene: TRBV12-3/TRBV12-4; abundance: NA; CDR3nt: TGTGCCAGCAGTTTAGTTTTGGGACAGGGAAAAACCCATACTTCTGGGGCCAACGTCCTGACTTTC; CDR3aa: CASSLVLGQGKTHTSGANVLTF
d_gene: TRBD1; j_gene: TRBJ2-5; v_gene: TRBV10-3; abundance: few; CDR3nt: TGTGCCATCAGACAGGGGATGGAGGAGACCCAGTACTTC; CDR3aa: CAIRQGMEETQYF
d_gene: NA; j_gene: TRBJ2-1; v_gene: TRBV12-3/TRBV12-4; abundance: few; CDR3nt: TGTGCCAGCACCTTGGAAGCCGGCTCCTACAATGAGCAGTTCTTC; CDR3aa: CASTLEAGSYNEQFF
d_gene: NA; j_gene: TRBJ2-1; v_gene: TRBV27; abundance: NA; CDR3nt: TGTGCCAGCACTTCAAGGGACACTTACAATGAGCAGTTCTTC; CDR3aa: CASTSRDTYNEQFF
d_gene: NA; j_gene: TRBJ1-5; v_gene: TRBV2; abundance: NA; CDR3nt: TGTGCCAGCAGGAATTACAGGGCGGAGCCCCAGCATTTT; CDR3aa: CASRNYRAEPQHF
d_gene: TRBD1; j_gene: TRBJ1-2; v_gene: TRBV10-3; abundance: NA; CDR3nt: TGTGCCATCACACGCGTGTTAGGAGGGGGCAGCTATGGCTACACCTTC; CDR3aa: CAITRVLGGGSYGYTF
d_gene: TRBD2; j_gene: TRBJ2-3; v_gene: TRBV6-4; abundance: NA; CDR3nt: TGTGCCAGCAGTGCTCTTAGCGGGGGTCTTACAGATACGCAGTATTTT; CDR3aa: CASSALSGGLTDTQYF
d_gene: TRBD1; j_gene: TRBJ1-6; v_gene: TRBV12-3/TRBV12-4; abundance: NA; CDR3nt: TGTGCCAGCAGTTGGGGACAGGCGACCCTCCACTTT; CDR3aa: CASSWGQATLHF
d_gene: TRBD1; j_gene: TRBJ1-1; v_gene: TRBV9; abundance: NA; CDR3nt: TGTGCCAGCAGCGTGGAGGGACAGGTACACACTGAAGCTTTCTTT; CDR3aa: CASSVEGQVHTEAFF
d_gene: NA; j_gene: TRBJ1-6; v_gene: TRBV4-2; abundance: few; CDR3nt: TGTGCCAGCAGCCAAGCAATCACGTTTAGCTCCTATAATTCACCCCTCCACTTT; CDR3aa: CASSQAITFSSYNSPLHF
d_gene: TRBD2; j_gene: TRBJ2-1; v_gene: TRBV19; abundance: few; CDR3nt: TGTGCCAGTAGTATGACTATAGCGGGAGGGGAGCAGTTCTTC; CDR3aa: CASSMTIAGGEQFF
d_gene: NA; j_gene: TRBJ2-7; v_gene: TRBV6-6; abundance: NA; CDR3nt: TGTGCCGGCAGTACCCCGACAGGCTCCTACGAGCAGTACTTC; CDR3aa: CAGSTPTGSYEQYF
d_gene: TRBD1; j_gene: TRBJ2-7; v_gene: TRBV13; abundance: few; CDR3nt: TGTGCCAGCAGCTTTCGCAGGGGGCTTGGCGAGCAGTACTTC; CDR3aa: CASSFRRGLGEQYF
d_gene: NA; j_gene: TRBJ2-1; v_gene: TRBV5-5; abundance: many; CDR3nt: TGTGCCAGCAGATGGACAGCAGGCAATGAGCAGTTCTTC; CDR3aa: CASRWTAGNEQFF
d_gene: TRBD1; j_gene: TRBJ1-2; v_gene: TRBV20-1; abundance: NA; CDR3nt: TGCAGTGCACGGGACAGGCACTATGGCTACACCTTC; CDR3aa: CSARDRHYGYTF
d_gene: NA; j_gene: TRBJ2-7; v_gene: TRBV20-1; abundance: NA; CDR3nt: TGCAGTGCTACGGCTAGCTCCTACAATGAGCAGTACTTC; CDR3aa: CSATASSYNEQYF
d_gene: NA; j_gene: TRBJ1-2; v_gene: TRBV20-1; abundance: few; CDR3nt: TGCAGTGCTAGGGGCCTTACCCGCTATGGCTACACCTTC; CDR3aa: CSARGLTRYGYTF
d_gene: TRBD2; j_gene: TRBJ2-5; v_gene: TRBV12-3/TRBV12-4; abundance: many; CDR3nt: TGTGCCAGCAGCCCAACGGGGGGAGGGGAAGAGACCCAGTACTTC; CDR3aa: CASSPTGGGEETQYF
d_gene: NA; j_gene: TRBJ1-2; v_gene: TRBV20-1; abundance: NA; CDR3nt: TGCAGTGCTCGAGACAGGTTCCTTGGCTACACCTTC; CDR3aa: CSARDRFLGYTF
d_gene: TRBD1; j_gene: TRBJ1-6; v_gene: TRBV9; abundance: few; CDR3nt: TGTGCCAGCAGTCCGGGACAGGGTCTTTCGCCCCTCCACTTT; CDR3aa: CASSPGQGLSPLHF
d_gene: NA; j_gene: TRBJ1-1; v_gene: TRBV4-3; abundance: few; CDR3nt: TGCGCCAGCAGAGCCGGGACTACGAACACTGAAGCTTTCTTT; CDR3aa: CASRAGTTNTEAFF
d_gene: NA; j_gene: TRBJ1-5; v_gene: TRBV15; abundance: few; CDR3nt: TGTGCCACCAGCAGAGTAGACAGTAGCAATCAGCCCCAGCATTTT; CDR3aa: CATSRVDSSNQPQHF
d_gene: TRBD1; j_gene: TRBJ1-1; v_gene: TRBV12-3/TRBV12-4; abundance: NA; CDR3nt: TGTGCCAGCAAGACCGGGACAGGGGTTGTTGAAGCTTTCTTT; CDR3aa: CASKTGTGVVEAFF